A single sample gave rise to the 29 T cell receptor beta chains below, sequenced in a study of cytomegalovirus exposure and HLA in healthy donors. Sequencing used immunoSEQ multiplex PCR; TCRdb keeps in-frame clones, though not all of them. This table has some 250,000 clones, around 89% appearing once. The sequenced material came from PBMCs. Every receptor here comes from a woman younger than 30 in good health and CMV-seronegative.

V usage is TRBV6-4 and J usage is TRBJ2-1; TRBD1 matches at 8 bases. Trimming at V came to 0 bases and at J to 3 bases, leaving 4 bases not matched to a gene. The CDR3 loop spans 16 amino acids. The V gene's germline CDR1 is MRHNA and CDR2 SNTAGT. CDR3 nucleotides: TGTGCCAGCAGTGACTCGTACGGGACAGGCTACAATGAGCAGTTCTTC. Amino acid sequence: CASSDSYGTGYNEQFF.

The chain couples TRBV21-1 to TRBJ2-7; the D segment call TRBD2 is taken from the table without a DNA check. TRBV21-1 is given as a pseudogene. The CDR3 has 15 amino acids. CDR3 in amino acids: CASSMGLPSSYEQYV. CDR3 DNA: TGTGCCAGCAGCATGGGACTACCGAGCTCCTACGAGCAGTACGTC.

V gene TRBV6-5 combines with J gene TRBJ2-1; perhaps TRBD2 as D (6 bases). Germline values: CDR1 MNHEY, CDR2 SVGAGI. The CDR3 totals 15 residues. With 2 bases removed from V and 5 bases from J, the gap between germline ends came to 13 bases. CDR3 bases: TGTGCCAGCAGTTACGGAGGGGCATTAAACAATGAGCAGTTCTTC. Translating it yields CASSYGGALNNEQFF.

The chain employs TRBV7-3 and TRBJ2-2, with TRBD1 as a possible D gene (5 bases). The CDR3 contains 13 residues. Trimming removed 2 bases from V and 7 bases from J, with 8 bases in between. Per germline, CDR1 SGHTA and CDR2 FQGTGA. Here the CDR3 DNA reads TGTGCCAGCAGCTTACCAGGGATCGGGGAGCTGTTTTTT. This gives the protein CASSLPGIGELFF.

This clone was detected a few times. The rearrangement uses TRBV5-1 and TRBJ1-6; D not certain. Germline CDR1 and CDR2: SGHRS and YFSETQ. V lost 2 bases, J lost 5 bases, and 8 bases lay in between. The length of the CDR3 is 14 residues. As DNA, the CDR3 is TGCGCCAGCAGCTTTACATCAGATAATTCACCCCTCCACTTT. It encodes CASSFTSDNSPLHF.

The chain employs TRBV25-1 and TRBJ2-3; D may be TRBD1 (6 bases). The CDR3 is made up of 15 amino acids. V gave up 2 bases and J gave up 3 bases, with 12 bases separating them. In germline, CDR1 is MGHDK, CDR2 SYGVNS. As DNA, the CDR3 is TGTGCCAGCAGTGAAACAGGGTCTGTGACAGATACGCAGTATTTT. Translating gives CASSETGSVTDTQYF.

DNA of the CDR3: TGTGCCAGCAGCCCCCGACTAGCAGGCAGGAATACGCAGTATTTT. Its protein product is CASSPRLAGRNTQYF. The V gene is TRBV6-6, the J gene TRBJ2-3; 7 bases agree with TRBD2. The CDR3 spans 15 residues. The germline gives CDR1 MNHNY, CDR2 SVGAGI (reference sequence). The V gene end was trimmed by 6 bases and the J gene end by 7 bases; junction bases not matched to a gene: 13.

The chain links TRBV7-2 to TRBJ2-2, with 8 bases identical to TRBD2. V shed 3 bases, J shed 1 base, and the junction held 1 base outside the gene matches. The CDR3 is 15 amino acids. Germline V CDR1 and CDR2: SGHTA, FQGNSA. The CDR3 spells CASSFRGGNTGELFF. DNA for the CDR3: TGTGCCAGCAGCTTCCGGGGGGGGAACACCGGGGAGCTGTTTTTT.

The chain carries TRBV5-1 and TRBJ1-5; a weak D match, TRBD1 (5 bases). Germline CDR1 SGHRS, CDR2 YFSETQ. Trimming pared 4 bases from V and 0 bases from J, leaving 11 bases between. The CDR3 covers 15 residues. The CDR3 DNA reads TGCGCCAGCAGCGGAGGGACTTATAGCAATCAGCCCCAGCATTTT. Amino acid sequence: CASSGGTYSNQPQHF.

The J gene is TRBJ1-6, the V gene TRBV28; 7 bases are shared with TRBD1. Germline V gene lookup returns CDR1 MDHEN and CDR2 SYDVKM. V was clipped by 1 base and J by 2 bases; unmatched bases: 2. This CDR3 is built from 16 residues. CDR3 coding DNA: TGTGCCAGCAGTTTATATGGACAGGCCTATAATTCACCCCTCCACTTT. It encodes CASSLYGQAYNSPLHF.

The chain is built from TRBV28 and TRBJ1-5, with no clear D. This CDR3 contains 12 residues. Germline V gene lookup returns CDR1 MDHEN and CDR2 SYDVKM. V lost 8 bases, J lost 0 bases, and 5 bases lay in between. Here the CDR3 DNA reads TGTGCCAGCCAGATTAGCAATCAGCCCCAGCATTTT. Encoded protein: CASQISNQPQHF.

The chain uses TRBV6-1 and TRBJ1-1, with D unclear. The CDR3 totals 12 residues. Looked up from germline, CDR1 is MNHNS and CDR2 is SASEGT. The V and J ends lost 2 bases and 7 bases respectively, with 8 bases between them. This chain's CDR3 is CASSESVFEAFF. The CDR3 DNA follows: TGTGCCAGCAGTGAATCAGTGTTTGAAGCTTTCTTT.

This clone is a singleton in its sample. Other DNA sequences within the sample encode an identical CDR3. The CDR3 DNA is TGTGCCAGCAGTTACTCCTGGGGCGGCAATCAGCCCCAGCATTTT. Encoded protein: CASSYSWGGNQPQHF. The gene calls are TRBV6-5 and TRBJ1-5; D possibly corresponds to TRBD1 (5 bases). Germline CDR1 MNHEY, CDR2 SVGAGI. V lost 0 bases, J lost 2 bases, and 8 bases lay in between. This CDR3 comprises 15 residues.

The CDR3 nucleotides are TGCGCCAGCAGCCAAGAAGTACAGGGGCCCACCGGGGAGCTGTTTTTT. The encoded protein is CASSQEVQGPTGELFF. The chain is built from TRBV4-1 and TRBJ2-2; TRBD1 matches 7 bases. Per germline, CDR1 MGHRA and CDR2 YSYEKL. CDR3 length: 16 residues. J lost 4 bases, V lost 0 bases, and 5 bases had no gene match.

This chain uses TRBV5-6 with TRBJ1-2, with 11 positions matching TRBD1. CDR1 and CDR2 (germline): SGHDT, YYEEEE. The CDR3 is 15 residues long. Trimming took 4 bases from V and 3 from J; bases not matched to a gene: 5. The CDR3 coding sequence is TGTGCCAGCAGCCTGGACAGGGGGCGCGACTATGGCTACACCTTC. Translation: CASSLDRGRDYGYTF.

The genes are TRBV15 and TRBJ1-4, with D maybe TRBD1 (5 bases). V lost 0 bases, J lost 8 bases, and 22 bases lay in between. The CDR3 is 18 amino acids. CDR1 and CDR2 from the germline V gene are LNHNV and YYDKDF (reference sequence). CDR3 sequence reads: CATSRESAGRHGSEKLFF. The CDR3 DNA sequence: TGTGCCACCAGCAGAGAGAGCGCAGGGCGGCACGGAAGCGAAAAACTGTTTTTT.

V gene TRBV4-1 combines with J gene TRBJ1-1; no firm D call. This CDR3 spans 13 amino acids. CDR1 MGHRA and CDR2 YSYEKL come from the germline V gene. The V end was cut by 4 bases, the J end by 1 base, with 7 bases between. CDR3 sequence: CASSRTENTEAFF. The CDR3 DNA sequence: TGCGCCAGCAGCCGTACAGAGAACACTGAAGCTTTCTTT.

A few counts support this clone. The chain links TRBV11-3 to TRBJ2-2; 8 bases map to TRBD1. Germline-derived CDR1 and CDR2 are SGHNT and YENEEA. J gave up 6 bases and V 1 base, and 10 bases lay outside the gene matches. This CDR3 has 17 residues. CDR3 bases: TGTGCCAGCAGCTTAGTTGGAGGACAGGGCACCGCCGGGGAGCTGTTTTTT. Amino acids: CASSLVGGQGTAGELFF.

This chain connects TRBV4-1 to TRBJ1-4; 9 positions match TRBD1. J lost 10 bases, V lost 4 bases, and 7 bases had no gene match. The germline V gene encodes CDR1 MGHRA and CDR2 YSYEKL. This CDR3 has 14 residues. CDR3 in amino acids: CASSLGTGQRKLFF. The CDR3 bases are TGCGCCAGCAGCCTCGGGACAGGGCAAAGAAAACTGTTTTTT.

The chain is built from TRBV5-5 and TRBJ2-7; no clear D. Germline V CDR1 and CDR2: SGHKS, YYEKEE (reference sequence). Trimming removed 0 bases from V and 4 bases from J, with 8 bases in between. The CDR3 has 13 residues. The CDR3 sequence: CASSLVGGYEQYF. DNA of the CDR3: TGTGCCAGCAGCTTGGTCGGCGGTTACGAGCAGTACTTC.

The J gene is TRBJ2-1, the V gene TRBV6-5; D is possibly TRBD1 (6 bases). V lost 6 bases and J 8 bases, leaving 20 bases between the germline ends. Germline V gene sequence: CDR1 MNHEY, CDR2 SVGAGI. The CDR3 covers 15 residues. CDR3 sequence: CASSLNTGIGHEQFF. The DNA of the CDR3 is TGTGCCAGCAGCTTAAATACAGGGATCGGGCATGAGCAGTTCTTC.

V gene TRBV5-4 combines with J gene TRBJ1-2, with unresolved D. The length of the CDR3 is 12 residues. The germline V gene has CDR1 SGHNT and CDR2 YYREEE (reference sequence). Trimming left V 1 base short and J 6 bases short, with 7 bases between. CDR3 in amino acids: CASSLQEDGYTF. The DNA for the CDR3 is TGTGCCAGCAGCTTGCAAGAGGATGGCTACACCTTC.

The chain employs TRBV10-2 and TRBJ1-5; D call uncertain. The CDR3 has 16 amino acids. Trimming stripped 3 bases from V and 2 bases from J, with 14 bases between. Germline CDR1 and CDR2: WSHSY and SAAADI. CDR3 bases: TGCGCCAGCAGTGACCGCGATGATATGGGCAATCAGCCCCAGCATTTT. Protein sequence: CASSDRDDMGNQPQHF.

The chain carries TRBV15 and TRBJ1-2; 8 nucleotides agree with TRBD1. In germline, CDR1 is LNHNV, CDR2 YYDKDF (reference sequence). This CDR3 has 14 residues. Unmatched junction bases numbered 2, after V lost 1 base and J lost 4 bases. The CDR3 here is CATSRGGQAYGYTF. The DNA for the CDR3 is TGTGCCACCAGCAGAGGGGGACAGGCCTATGGCTACACCTTC.

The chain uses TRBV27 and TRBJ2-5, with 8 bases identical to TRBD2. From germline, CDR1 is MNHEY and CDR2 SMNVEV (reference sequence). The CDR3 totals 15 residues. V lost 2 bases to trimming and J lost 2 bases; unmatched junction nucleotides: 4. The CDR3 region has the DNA TGTGCCAGCAGTTTAGGGGCTAGCGGGCAAGAGACCCAGTACTTC. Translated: CASSLGASGQETQYF.

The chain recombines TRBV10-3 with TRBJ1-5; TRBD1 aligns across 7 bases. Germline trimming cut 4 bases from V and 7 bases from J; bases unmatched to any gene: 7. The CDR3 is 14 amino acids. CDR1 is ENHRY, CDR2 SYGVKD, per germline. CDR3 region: CAISGLVGGQPQHF. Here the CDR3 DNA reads TGTGCCATCAGTGGATTGGTAGGGGGCCAGCCCCAGCATTTT.

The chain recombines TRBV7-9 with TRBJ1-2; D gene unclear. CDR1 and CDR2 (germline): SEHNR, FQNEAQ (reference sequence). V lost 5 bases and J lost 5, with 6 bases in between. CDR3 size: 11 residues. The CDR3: CASSVSYGYTF. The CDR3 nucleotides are TGTGCCAGCAGCGTCAGTTATGGCTACACCTTC.

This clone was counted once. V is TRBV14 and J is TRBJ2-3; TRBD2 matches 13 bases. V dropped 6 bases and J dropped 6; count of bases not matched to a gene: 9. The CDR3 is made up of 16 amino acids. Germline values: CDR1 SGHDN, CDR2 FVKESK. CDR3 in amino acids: CASSRTSGGYRDTQYF. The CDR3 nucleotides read TGTGCCAGCAGTCGGACTAGCGGGGGTTACCGGGATACGCAGTATTTT.

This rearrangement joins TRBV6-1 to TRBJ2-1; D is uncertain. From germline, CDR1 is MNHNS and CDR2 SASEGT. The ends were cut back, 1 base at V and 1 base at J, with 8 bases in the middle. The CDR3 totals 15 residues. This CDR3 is CASSEVKTSYNEQFF. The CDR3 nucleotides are TGTGCCAGCAGTGAAGTAAAGACTTCCTACAATGAGCAGTTCTTC.